Listed below are T cell receptor beta chains from one sample, sequenced in a study of T cells in Graves' hyperthyroidism and ophthalmopathy. TCRdb redid the calling of the multiplex PCR reads with MiXCR, one entry per CDR3 protein. In the table there are over 650,000 distinct CDR3 sequences, roughly 45% of which are singletons. The sequenced material came from peripheral blood or thyroid tissue (not recorded which). The receptors were gathered from an adult man with Graves' disease, either hyperthyroidism or ophthalmopathy (not recorded which). CDR3s include the opening cysteine and the closing phenylalanine or tryptophan. A D gene is named only where the DNA matches it firmly. The listing skips clone size in some rows; elsewhere it reads once, few, many or a size class.

13	TRBD1	TRBV7-9	TRBJ1-2	NA	TGTGCCAGCAGTATGGGGACAGGGAGAAGCTACACCTTC	CASSMGTGRSYTF
15	NA	TRBV7-8	TRBJ2-7	many	TGTGCCAGCAGCACCCGTAAGGGACAAGCCTACGAGCAGTACTTC	CASSTRKGQAYEQYF
14	NA	TRBV7-6	TRBJ2-5	many	TGTGCCAGCAGCTTGAATAGCGGCCAAGAGACCCAGTACTTC	CASSLNSGQETQYF
16	TRBD2	TRBV7-6	TRBJ2-5	few	TGTGCCGGCAGCTCCCCAGCGGGAGGGCCTCAAGAGACCCAGTACTTC	CAGSSPAGGPQETQYF
15	TRBD2	TRBV24-1	TRBJ2-5	many	TGTGCCACCAGTGATGCGACTAGCGGACAAGAGACCCAGTACTTC	CATSDATSGQETQYF
16	NA	TRBV10-2	TRBJ1-5	many	TGCGCCAGCAGTGCCGGGGAAGAATGGAGCAATCAGCCCCAGCATTTT	CASSAGEEWSNQPQHF
13	NA	TRBV2	TRBJ2-6	NA	TGTGCCAGCAAGTCCTCTGGGGCCAACGTCCTGACTTTC	CASKSSGANVLTF
13	TRBD2	TRBV5-4	TRBJ2-7	few	TGTGCCAGCAGTACCGGGACTAGAGGCGAGCAGTACTTC	CASSTGTRGEQYF
18	TRBD1	TRBV20-1	TRBJ1-2	once	TGCAGTGCTAGAACCGGACAGGGGGTCTCCACTATTGTCTATGGCTACACCTTC	CSARTGQGVSTIVYGYTF
15	NA	TRBV6-5	TRBJ1-5	few	TGTGCCAGCAGCTCCGATGGGGGGGCAGGTCAGCCCCAGCATTTT	CASSSDGGAGQPQHF
13	NA	TRBV2	TRBJ1-2	NA	TGTGCCAGCAGGGGGGACGGACACTATGGCTACACCTTC	CASRGDGHYGYTF
16	NA	TRBV10-1	TRBJ2-3	NA	TGCGCCAGCAGTGGTCCGGGACACGGGCGGCCAGATACGCAGTATTTT	CASSGPGHGRPDTQYF
16	TRBD1	TRBV15	TRBJ2-2	NA	TGTGCCGCCAGCAGCGGACAGGGGGCGAACACCGGGGAGCTGTTTTTT	CAASSGQGANTGELFF
15	NA	TRBV7-9	TRBJ1-5	NA	TGTGCCAGCAGCTTGGGTACCGAGAACTATCAGCCCCAGCATTTT	CASSLGTENYQPQHF
13	NA	TRBV24-1	TRBJ1-2	NA	TGTGCCACCAGTGATTCCCGGGACTATGGCTACACCTTC	CATSDSRDYGYTF
15	NA	TRBV2	TRBJ2-5	once	TGTGCCACCAGAAAGATGCGAGGACTAAAAGAGACCCAGTACTTC	CATRKMRGLKETQYF